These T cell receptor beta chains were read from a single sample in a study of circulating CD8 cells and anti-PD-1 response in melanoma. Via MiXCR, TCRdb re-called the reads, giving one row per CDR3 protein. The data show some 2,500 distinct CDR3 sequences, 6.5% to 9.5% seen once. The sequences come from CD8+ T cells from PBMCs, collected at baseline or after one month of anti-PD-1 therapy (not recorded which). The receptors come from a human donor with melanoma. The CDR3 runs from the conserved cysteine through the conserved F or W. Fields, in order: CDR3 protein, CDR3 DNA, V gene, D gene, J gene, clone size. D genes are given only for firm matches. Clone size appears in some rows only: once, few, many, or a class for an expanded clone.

CASSTGLEAYEQYF TGTGCCAGCAGTACCGGCCTGGAGGCCTACGAGCAGTACTTC TRBV27 NA TRBJ2-7 medium-sized
CASSGTDLQNEQFF TGTGCCAGCAGTGGGACAGACCTTCAGAATGAGCAGTTCTTC TRBV2 NA TRBJ2-1 medium-sized
CSARDQSDRGYGYTF TGCAGTGCTAGAGATCAGAGCGACAGGGGTTATGGCTACACCTTC TRBV20-1 TRBD1 TRBJ1-2 large
CASSLTPGENYGYTF TGTGCCAGCAGCTTAACCCCAGGGGAGAACTATGGCTACACCTTC TRBV7-3 NA TRBJ1-2 medium-sized
CASSDSAATSYNEQFF TGTGCCAGCAGTGACTCTGCAGCGACCTCCTACAATGAGCAGTTCTTC TRBV6-4 NA TRBJ2-1 medium-sized
CATSPGQGVGGYTF TGTGCCACCAGTCCGGGACAGGGGGTCGGTGGCTACACCTTC TRBV24-1 TRBD1 TRBJ1-2 medium-sized
CASSYTGPGELFF TGTGCCAGCAGTTACACGGGTCCCGGGGAGCTGTTTTTT TRBV6-5 NA TRBJ2-2 medium-sized
CATSGVLSYEQYF TGTGCTACGTCGGGGGTTCTCTCCTACGAGCAGTACTTC TRBV28 NA TRBJ2-7 medium-sized
CASSSDSEGVYTF TGTGCCAGCAGTTCTGACTCCGAGGGAGTCTACACCTTC TRBV6-5 NA TRBJ1-2 large
CSVVAGGQAYNEQFF TGCAGCGTTGTAGCGGGGGGGCAGGCCTACAATGAGCAGTTCTTC TRBV29-1 TRBD2 TRBJ2-1 medium-sized
CARINRETQYF TGTGCCCGCATCAACCGAGAGACCCAGTACTTC TRBV2 NA TRBJ2-5 once
CASGTSKQFAEAFF TGTGCCAGCGGGACATCCAAACAGTTCGCTGAAGCTTTCTTT TRBV28 NA TRBJ1-1 medium-sized
CASSPQGDDTQYF TGTGCCAGTAGCCCACAGGGAGACGATACGCAGTATTTT TRBV19 NA TRBJ2-3 few
CASSIGVGIPEAFF TGTGCCAGTAGTATAGGGGTGGGGATCCCTGAAGCTTTCTTT TRBV19 NA TRBJ1-1 medium-sized
CSARPGTSGGPPYEQYF TGCAGTGCTCGCCCCGGGACTAGCGGGGGGCCCCCCTACGAGCAGTACTTC TRBV20-1 TRBD2 TRBJ2-7 medium-sized
CASRQVTGLIVYEQFF TGTGCCAGCAGGCAAGTGACAGGGCTCATCGTCTATGAGCAGTTCTTC TRBV27 TRBD1 TRBJ2-1 medium-sized
CASSEANQPQHF TGTGCCAGCAGTGAAGCCAATCAGCCCCAGCATTTT TRBV2 NA TRBJ1-5 medium-sized
CASSSGQSDHEQYF TGCGCCAGCAGCTCGGGACAGAGTGACCACGAGCAGTACTTC TRBV5-1 TRBD1 TRBJ2-7 medium-sized
CASRGGGPEQFF TGTGCCAGTAGGGGAGGGGGCCCGGAGCAGTTCTTC TRBV19 NA TRBJ2-1 medium-sized
CASSLTDRGSNQPQHF TGTGCCAGCAGTTTGACGGACAGGGGTAGCAATCAGCCCCAGCATTTT TRBV28 TRBD1 TRBJ1-5 medium-sized
CASSPGGAGGPLYEQYF TGTGCCAGCAGCCCCGGGGGAGCGGGGGGCCCTTTATACGAGCAGTACTTC TRBV13 TRBD2 TRBJ2-7 NA
CASSIGGIHNEQFF TGTGCCAGTAGTATCGGGGGGATCCACAATGAGCAGTTCTTC TRBV19 TRBD2 TRBJ2-1 few
CASSTSTLMNTEAFF TGTGCCAGTAGTACCTCGACACTTATGAACACTGAAGCTTTCTTT TRBV19 NA TRBJ1-1 NA
CASRIAGPYEQYF TGTGCCAGCAGAATAGCAGGGCCTTACGAGCAGTACTTC TRBV28 NA TRBJ2-7 medium-sized
CASSMMGGRNEQFF TGTGCCAGTAGTATGATGGGGGGGCGTAATGAGCAGTTCTTC TRBV19 NA TRBJ2-1 medium-sized
CASSPWDRYNEQFF TGTGCCAGCAGTCCTTGGGACCGTTACAATGAGCAGTTCTTC TRBV12-3/TRBV12-4 NA TRBJ2-1 medium-sized
CASTSNPDTEAFF TGTGCCAGCACTTCAAACCCTGACACTGAAGCTTTCTTT TRBV6-5 NA TRBJ1-1 NA
CATSDPGAWDIQYF TGTGCCACCAGTGATCCTGGGGCATGGGACATTCAGTACTTC TRBV24-1 NA TRBJ2-4 medium-sized
CATALQGGGTEAFF TGTGCCACAGCACTTCAGGGCGGCGGGACTGAAGCTTTCTTT TRBV19 NA TRBJ1-1 medium-sized
CASSSGTAGYEQYF TGTGCCAGTAGTTCCGGGACGGCCGGCTACGAGCAGTACTTC TRBV19 NA TRBJ2-7 medium-sized
CASSFGTDTQYF TGTGCCAGCAGCTTTGGAACAGATACGCAGTATTTT TRBV5-6 NA TRBJ2-3 medium-sized
CASSLAGGQPYNEQFF TGTGCCAGCAGCTTGGCCGGGGGACAGCCCTACAATGAGCAGTTCTTC TRBV5-4 NA TRBJ2-1 medium-sized
CASSTTGNYGYTF TGTGCCAGCAGCACGACAGGGAACTATGGCTACACCTTC TRBV28 TRBD1 TRBJ1-2 medium-sized
CASSLLSTDTQYF TGTGCCAGCAGCTTATTAAGCACAGATACGCAGTATTTT TRBV11-2 NA TRBJ2-3 medium-sized
CASSISDSPTEQYF TGTGCCAGTAGTATCTCTGACAGCCCTACGGAGCAGTACTTC TRBV19 NA TRBJ2-7 few
CASSDPTGQDRGRHEQYF TGTGCCAGCAGTGACCCCACCGGCCAGGACAGGGGGCGACACGAGCAGTACTTC TRBV6-4 TRBD1 TRBJ2-7 medium-sized
CASSMTVNTEAFF TGTGCCAGTAGTATGACAGTGAACACTGAAGCTTTCTTT TRBV19 NA TRBJ1-1 medium-sized